The entry below gives a single T cell receptor (beta chain) sequence along with its context. TCRdb re-called the 5' RACE reads with MiXCR, one entry per CDR3 protein. The sample consists of 100,000 to 150,000 distinct CDR3 sequences, roughly 10% of them appearing once. The data stem from a study of T cells after yellow fever vaccination. The source of this sequence is a man between 18 and 29 years old who received the YFV17D yellow fever vaccine. The sample consisted of CD8+ T cells sorted from PBMCs, taken on the day of the yellow fever booster vaccination.

Here the CDR3 reads CASSQYQVNTEAFF. The CDR3 DNA follows: TGCGCCAGCAGCCAATATCAAGTGAACACTGAAGCTTTCTTT. V is TRBV4-1 and J is TRBJ1-1; D is unresolved. Trimming took 2 bases from V and 0 from J, leaving 7 bases between them. This CDR3 has 14 amino acids. Per the germline V gene, CDR1 is MGHRA and CDR2 is YSYEKL.